This TCR beta chain was sequenced in a study of blood T cell repertoires in COVID-19. Study-level background: In each case, the material was cDNA or gDNA derived from T cells, B-cell-depleted T cells, or PBMCs.

Original processing notes: Scientists estimated how many nucleated cells there were by amplifying reference gene primers. Profiling relied on immunoSEQ multiplex PCR, and the TCRdb table lists in-frame clones only, not all of them. Clone size and the V and J calls come from that table; the DNA yielded D and trimming. The sample records over 30,000 clones, roughly four fifths being singletons. In germline, CDR1 is SGHNT, CDR2 YENEEA. V lost 4 bases, J lost 2 bases, and 8 bases stayed unmatched. This CDR3 region has 16 residues. The receptor was derived from a man older than 75 with active or convalescent COVID-19. Material: peripheral blood. The rearrangement joins TRBV11-3 to TRBJ2-5, with 9 nucleotides matching TRBD2. Written as DNA, the CDR3 is TGTGCCAGCAGCTCGCCGACTAGCGGAGCACAAGAGACCCAGTACTTC. Amino acids: CASSSPTSGAQETQYF.